The rows below give T cell receptor beta chains drawn from one sample of a study of T cell repertoires in cytomegalovirus infection. TCRdb ran MiXCR on the reads and lists one entry per CDR3 protein. The table has about 220,000 distinct CDR3 sequences, approximately 40% seen once. No antigens are known for them. The input for sequencing was CD8+ T cells from cultured PBMCs, taken from culture after CMV antigen stimulation. These TCRs come from a human donor in good health (CMV status not recorded). Some clones in this sample may be carry-over from other donors' samples. Each CDR3 is given without its conserved first and last residue. Each record gives: D gene, V gene, J gene, CDR3 protein. A D gene is named only where the DNA matches it firmly.

>TRBD1|TRBV7-9|TRBJ2-4
ASATGTGVLKNIQY
>TRBD1|TRBV27|TRBJ1-1
ASTQWTGRNTEAF
>.|TRBV12-5|TRBJ1-5
ASPPGNCNQPQH
>TRBD1|TRBV11-2|TRBJ2-5
ASGGRGEQETQY
>TRBD2|TRBV2|TRBJ2-1
ARFGLAGKF
>TRBD2|TRBV28|TRBJ2-1
ASSLGLAGDHNEQF
>.|TRBV24-1|TRBJ2-5
ATSDPATETQY
>.|TRBV6-6|TRBJ1-1
ASSYSTNTEAF
>TRBD2|TRBV28|TRBJ2-3
ASSLGGRGADTQY
>TRBD1|TRBV4-1|TRBJ1-1
ASSPTGQGTMNTEAF
>.|TRBV19|TRBJ1-1
ASSVYLNTEAF
>TRBD2|TRBV7-9|TRBJ2-2
ASSLDLAGGNTGELF
>TRBD2|TRBV6-5|TRBJ2-5
ASSYGRAGAPRTQY
>TRBD1|TRBV27|TRBJ1-5
ASSLIRDRGQPQH
>.|TRBV14|TRBJ1-6
ASSPPGNSPLH
>.|TRBV2|TRBJ1-6
ASRTGMNSPLH
>TRBD1|TRBV7-2|TRBJ2-7
ASRADRDRSYEQY
>.|TRBV27|TRBJ2-7
ASRGGQSSYEQY
>.|TRBV20-1|TRBJ1-2
SASRRDGTYGYT
>.|TRBV19|TRBJ2-7
ASKGETASYEQY
>.|TRBV27|TRBJ1-1
ASSLRGSNTEAF
>.|TRBV24-1|TRBJ2-1
ATRAGGSSYNEQF
>.|TRBV11-1|TRBJ2-2
ASSPEEDSLRLNTGELF
>TRBD2|TRBV28|TRBJ2-5
ASSPPGEGSQETQY
>.|TRBV7-2|TRBJ1-2
ASSLVTGTNYGYT
>.|TRBV28|TRBJ1-4
ASSPTGEGDNEKLF
>.|TRBV12-3/TRBV12-4|TRBJ2-1
ASSSTTQEDNEQF
>.|TRBV7-9|TRBJ1-5
ASSTSNREDQPQH
>TRBD1|TRBV24-1|TRBJ2-1
ATSPRGQGNEQF
>.|TRBV19|TRBJ2-2
ASSWRRPNTGELF
>TRBD1|TRBV7-6|TRBJ1-3
ASSLGDRVGNTIY
>.|TRBV5-6|TRBJ2-1
ASSLGLGDQF
>TRBD2|TRBV20-1|TRBJ2-7
SAGAGGQVDEQY
>TRBD1|TRBV28|TRBJ1-2
ASSSNDFLGTGGGKNYGYT
>TRBD2|TRBV6-6|TRBJ2-5
ASSHRGSSGKETQY
>TRBD1|TRBV20-1|TRBJ2-7
SARDRPGQGTSSYEQY
>.|TRBV11-2|TRBJ2-1
ASISDGGDEQF
>.|TRBV6-8|TRBJ2-2
ASRAGEPGELF
>TRBD1|TRBV11-2|TRBJ1-2
ASVLRLEKDRGRVDYGYT
>TRBD2|TRBV7-6|TRBJ2-1
ASSSSSGGLSSYNEQF
>TRBD1|TRBV11-2|TRBJ2-1
ASSFQDRCNEQF
>.|TRBV7-6|TRBJ2-7
ASSPKGGLSSYEQY
>.|TRBV29-1|TRBJ2-7
SVEGWGSRDNEQY
>.|TRBV20-1|TRBJ2-1
SARERASSREQF
>TRBD2|TRBV27|TRBJ2-1
ATRRGASGGARSYNEQF
>.|TRBV6-1|TRBJ1-2
ASSERQTRTAYGYT
>TRBD2|TRBV7-8|TRBJ2-1
ASSLASGGGNEQF
>TRBD2|TRBV7-6|TRBJ2-2
ASSDTAGGTANTGELF
>.|TRBV7-6|TRBJ2-7
ASSLFGTPRIQY
>TRBD1|TRBV7-6|TRBJ2-7
ASSLDRGRDEQY
>TRBD2|TRBV9|TRBJ2-3
ASSALAGRTDTQY
>.|TRBV4-1|TRBJ1-2
ASSPPGVNGYT
>.|TRBV25-1|TRBJ1-1
ASSDMELEAAF
>.|TRBV7-8|TRBJ2-2
ASSLIGLSGELF
>TRBD1|TRBV28|TRBJ2-1
ASSPPTGAELFDEQF
>TRBD2|TRBV7-9|TRBJ2-7
ASSPPAGVYEQY
>TRBD2|TRBV6-5|TRBJ2-1
ASSYSGLAGAYNEQF